This T cell receptor beta chain comes out of a study of neoadjuvant anti-PD-1 for oral cavity cancer. For the study at large: Patients mostly received three to four biweekly nivolumab doses at 3 mg/kg before surgery. Patients without progression received a fourth nivolumab dose around day 43, then surgical resection on days 50-56.

Most PBMC samples had 450 to 500 ng input DNA in six replicates. Measured with immunoSEQ multiplex PCR; TCRdb has only the in-frame clones, and not every one. The data contain 30,000 to 35,000 clones, 80% to 90% of them seen just once; the ten biggest clones take up roughly 3.4%. On this clone: What it binds is not known.

Study outcomes and limitations: Treg/Th17 ratio rose with pretreatment blood and fell with post-treatment tumor TCRbeta clonality.

Germline assignment: CDR1 SGHTA and CDR2 FQGNSA. The CDR3 covers 17 residues. Germline trimming cut 6 bases from V and 0 bases from J; bases unmatched to any gene: 11. This sequence joins TRBV7-2 and TRBJ1-3; TRBD1 aligns across 7 bases. Sequenced here: PBMCs, sampled before nivolumab (anti-PD-1) treatment. The receptor comes from a person aged 35 to 85 with oral cavity squamous cell carcinoma. The CDR3 nucleotides are TGTGCCAGCAGATACGGACCGGGACAGCGCTCTGGAAACACCATATATTTT. It encodes CASRYGPGQRSGNTIYF.